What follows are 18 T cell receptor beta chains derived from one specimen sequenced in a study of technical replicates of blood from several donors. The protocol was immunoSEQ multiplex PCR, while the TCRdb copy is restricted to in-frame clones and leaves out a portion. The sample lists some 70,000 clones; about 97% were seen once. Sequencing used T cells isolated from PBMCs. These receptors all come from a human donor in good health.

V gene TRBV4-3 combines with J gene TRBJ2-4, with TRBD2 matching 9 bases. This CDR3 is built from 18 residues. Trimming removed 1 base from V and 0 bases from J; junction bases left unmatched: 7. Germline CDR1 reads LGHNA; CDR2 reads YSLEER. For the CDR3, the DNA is TGCGCCAGCAGCCAAGTGGGCGGGAGGGCCGGAGCCAAAAACATTCAGTACTTC. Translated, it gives CASSQVGGRAGAKNIQYF.

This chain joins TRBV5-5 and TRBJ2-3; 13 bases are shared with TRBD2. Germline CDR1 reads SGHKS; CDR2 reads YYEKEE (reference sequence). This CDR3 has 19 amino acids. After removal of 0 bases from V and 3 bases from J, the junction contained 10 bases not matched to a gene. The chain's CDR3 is CASSLGLAGGGLRTDTQYF. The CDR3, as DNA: TGTGCCAGCAGCTTGGGACTAGCGGGAGGAGGTTTACGGACAGATACGCAGTATTTT. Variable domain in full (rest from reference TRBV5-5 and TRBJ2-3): DAGVTQSPTHLIKTRGQQVTLRCSPISGHKSVSWYQQVLGQGPQFIFQYYEKEERGRGNFPDRFSARQFPNYSSELNVNALLLGDSALYLCASSLGLAGGGLRTDTQYFGPGTRLTVL.

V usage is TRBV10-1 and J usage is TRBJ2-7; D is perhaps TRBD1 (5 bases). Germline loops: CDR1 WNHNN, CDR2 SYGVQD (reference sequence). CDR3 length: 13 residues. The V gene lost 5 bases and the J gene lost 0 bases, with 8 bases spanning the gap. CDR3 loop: CASSCDSSYEQYF. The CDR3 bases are TGCGCCAGCAGTTGCGACAGCTCCTACGAGCAGTACTTC.

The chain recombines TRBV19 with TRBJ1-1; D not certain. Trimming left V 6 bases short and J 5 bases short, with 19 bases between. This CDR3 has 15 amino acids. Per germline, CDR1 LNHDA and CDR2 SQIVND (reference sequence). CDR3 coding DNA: TGTGCCAGTAGACCTATCCTGGATCTGAGGACTGAAGCTTTCTTT. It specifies CASRPILDLRTEAFF. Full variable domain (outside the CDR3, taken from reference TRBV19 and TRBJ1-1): DGGITQSPKYLFRKEGQNVTLSCEQNLNHDAMYWYRQDPGQGLRLIYYSQIVNDFQKGDIAEGYSVSREKKESFPLTVTSAQKNPTAFYLCASRPILDLRTEAFFGQGTRLTVV.

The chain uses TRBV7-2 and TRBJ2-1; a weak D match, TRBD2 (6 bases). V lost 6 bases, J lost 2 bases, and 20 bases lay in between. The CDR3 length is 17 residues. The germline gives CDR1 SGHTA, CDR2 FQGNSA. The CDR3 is CASRFKSGTWTYNEQFF. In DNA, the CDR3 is TGTGCCAGCAGATTTAAATCCGGGACTTGGACCTACAATGAGCAGTTCTTC.

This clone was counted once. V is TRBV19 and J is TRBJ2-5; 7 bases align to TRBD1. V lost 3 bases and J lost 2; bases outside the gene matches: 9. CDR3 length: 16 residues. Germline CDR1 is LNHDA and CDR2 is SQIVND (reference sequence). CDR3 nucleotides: TGTGCCAGTAGTATGAAGGGGACAGACCTGCAAGAGACCCAGTACTTC. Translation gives CASSMKGTDLQETQYF.

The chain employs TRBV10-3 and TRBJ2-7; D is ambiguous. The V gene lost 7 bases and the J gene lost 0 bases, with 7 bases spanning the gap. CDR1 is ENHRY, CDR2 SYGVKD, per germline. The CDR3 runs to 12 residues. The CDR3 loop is CAITDNSYEQYF. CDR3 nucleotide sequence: TGTGCCATCACCGACAACTCCTACGAGCAGTACTTC.

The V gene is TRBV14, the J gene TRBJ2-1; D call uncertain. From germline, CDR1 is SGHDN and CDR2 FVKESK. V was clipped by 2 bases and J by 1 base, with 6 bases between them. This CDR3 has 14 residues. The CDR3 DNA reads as TGTGCCAGCAGCCAACCGTTTTCCTACAATGAGCAGTTCTTC. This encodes CASSQPFSYNEQFF. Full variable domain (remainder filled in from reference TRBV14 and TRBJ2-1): EAGVTQFPSHSVIEKGQTVTLRCDPISGHDNLYWYRRVMGKEIKFLLHFVKESKQDESGMPNNRFLAERTGGTYSTLKVQPAELEDSGVYFCASSQPFSYNEQFFGPGTRLTVL.

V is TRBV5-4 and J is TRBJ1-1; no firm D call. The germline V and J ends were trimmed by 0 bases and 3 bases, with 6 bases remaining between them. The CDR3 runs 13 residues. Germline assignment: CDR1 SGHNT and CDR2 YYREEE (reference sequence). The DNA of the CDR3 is TGTGCCAGCAGCTTGGCCTCGGACACTGAAGCTTTCTTT. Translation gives CASSLASDTEAFF.

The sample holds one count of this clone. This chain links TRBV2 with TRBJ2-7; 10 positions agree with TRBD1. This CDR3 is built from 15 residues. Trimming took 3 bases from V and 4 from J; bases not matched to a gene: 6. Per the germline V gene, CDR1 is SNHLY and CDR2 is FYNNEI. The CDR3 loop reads CASSDRDRGGYEQYF. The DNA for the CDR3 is TGTGCCAGCAGTGACCGGGACAGGGGAGGATACGAGCAGTACTTC.

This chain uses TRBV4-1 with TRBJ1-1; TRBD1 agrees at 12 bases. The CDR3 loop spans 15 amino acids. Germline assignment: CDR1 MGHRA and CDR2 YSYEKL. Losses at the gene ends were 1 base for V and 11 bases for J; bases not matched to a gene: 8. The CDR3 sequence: CASSQVRDRGQIAFF. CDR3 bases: TGCGCCAGCAGCCAAGTCCGGGACAGGGGGCAGATTGCTTTCTTT.

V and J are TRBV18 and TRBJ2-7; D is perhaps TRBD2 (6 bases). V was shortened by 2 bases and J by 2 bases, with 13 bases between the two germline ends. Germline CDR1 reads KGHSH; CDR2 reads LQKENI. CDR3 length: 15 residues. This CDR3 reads CASSPGTSLPYEQYF. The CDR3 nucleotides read TGTGCCAGCTCACCAGGCACTAGCCTCCCCTACGAGCAGTACTTC.

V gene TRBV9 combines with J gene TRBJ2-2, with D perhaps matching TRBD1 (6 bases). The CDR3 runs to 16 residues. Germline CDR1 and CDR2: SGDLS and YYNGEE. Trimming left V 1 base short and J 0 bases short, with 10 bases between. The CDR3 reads CASSVTDSPNTGELFF. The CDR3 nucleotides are TGTGCCAGCAGCGTAACGGACAGCCCGAACACCGGGGAGCTGTTTTTT.

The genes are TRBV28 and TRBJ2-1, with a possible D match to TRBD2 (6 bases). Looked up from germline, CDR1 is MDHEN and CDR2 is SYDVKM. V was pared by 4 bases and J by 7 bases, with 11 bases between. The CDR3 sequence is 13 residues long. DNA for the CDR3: TGTGCCAGCAGTTCCGGGACTCGGAATGAGCAGTTCTTC. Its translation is CASSSGTRNEQFF.

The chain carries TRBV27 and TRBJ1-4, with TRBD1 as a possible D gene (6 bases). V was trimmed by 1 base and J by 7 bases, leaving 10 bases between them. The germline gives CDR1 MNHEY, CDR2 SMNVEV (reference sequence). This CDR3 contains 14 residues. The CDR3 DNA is TGTGCCAGCAGTTTATGGGGGGGCAGTGAAAAACTGTTTTTT. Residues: CASSLWGGSEKLFF.

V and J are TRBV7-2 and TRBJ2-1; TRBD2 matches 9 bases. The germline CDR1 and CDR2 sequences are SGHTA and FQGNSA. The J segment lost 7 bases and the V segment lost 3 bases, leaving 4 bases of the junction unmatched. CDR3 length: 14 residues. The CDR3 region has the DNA TGTGCCAGCAGCTTTCGTAGCGGGAGTAATGAGCAGTTCTTC. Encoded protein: CASSFRSGSNEQFF.

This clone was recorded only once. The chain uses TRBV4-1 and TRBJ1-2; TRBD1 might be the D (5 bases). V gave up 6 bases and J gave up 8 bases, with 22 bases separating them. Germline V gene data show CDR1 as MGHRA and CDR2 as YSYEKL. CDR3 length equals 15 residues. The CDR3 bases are TGCGCCAGCAGAAACGGGCCCCTCAGGGCGAACGGCTACACCTTC. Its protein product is CASRNGPLRANGYTF.

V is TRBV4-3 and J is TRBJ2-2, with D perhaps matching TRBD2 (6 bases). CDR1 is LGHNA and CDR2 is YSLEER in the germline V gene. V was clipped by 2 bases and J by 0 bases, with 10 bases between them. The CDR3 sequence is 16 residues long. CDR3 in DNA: TGCGCCAGCAGCCAATTGCAGCGGGCGAACACCGGGGAGCTGTTTTTT. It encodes CASSQLQRANTGELFF.